Shown below are 27 T cell receptor beta chains from a single sample sequenced in a study of T cell responses to AZD1222 COVID-19 vaccine. Some clones are missing from TCRdb's copy, which holds only in-frame ones; the method was immunoSEQ multiplex PCR. Of about 190,000 clones listed, just over 90% are singletons. Source: peripheral blood, taken on day 0 of AZD1222 vaccination. Receptor source: an adult in good health.

The J gene is TRBJ2-5, the V gene TRBV12-5, with D possibly TRBD1 on 5 matching bases. The CDR3 has 14 residues. CDR1 LGHNT and CDR2 FRNRAP come from the germline V gene. V lost 4 bases and J 3 bases, leaving 12 bases between the germline ends. This chain's CDR3 is CASGSLGAKETQYF. The CDR3 DNA reads TGTGCTAGTGGTTCTCTAGGGGCGAAAGAGACCCAGTACTTC.

V is TRBV6-2 or TRBV6-3 and J is TRBJ1-1; the D is unclear. CDR1 is MNHEY, CDR2 SVGEGT, per germline. The CDR3 totals 14 residues. V was trimmed by 2 bases and J by 1 base, leaving 8 bases between them. The CDR3: CASSYVVRNTEAFF. CDR3 in DNA: TGTGCCAGCAGTTACGTTGTCCGGAACACTGAAGCTTTCTTT.

This clone was seen more than once but under ten times. The V gene is TRBV12-5, the J gene TRBJ1-5; tentatively, D is TRBD1 (5 bases). This CDR3 is built from 13 residues. Germline V gives CDR1 LGHNT, CDR2 FRNRAP. V shed 5 bases and J shed 2 bases, with 7 bases lying between them. CDR3 region: CASGGTRNQPQHF. The CDR3, as DNA: TGTGCTAGTGGTGGGACGCGCAATCAGCCCCAGCATTTT. The entire variable domain, with the rest obtained from reference TRBV12-5 and TRBJ1-5, is as follows: DARVTQTPRHKVTEMGQEVTMRCQPILGHNTVFWYRQTMMQGLELLAYFRNRAPLDDSGMPKDRFSAEMPDATLATLKIQPSEPRDSAVYFCASGGTRNQPQHFGDGTRLSIL.

The chain couples TRBV28 to TRBJ2-2; either TRBD1 or TRBD2 may supply D (5 bases each). CDR1 MDHEN and CDR2 SYDVKM come from the germline V gene. Deletions cut 7 bases from V and 3 bases from J, with 6 bases between. The CDR3 extends over 12 amino acids. As DNA, the CDR3 is TGTGCCAGCACGGGGCACACCGGGGAGCTGTTTTTT. The encoded protein is CASTGHTGELFF.

The V gene is TRBV6-5, the J gene TRBJ2-3, with D perhaps matching TRBD1 or TRBD2 (6 bases each). Per the germline V gene, CDR1 is MNHEY and CDR2 is SVGAGI. The CDR3 is 14 amino acids. Trimming left V 5 bases short and J 4 bases short, with 13 bases between. The CDR3 nucleotides read TGTGCCAGCAGTCTTGTAAGGGGGGCAGATACGCAGTATTTT. Its protein is CASSLVRGADTQYF.

This clone was picked up one time. The V gene is TRBV28, the J gene TRBJ2-7; 10 bases are shared with TRBD2. The V gene's germline CDR1 is MDHEN and CDR2 SYDVKM. The CDR3 totals 14 residues. The J segment lost 5 bases and the V segment lost 8 bases, leaving 9 bases of the junction unmatched. The CDR3 loop is CASHPGGLAHEQYF. CDR3 bases: TGTGCCAGCCACCCCGGGGGACTAGCGCACGAGCAGTACTTC.

The chain is built from TRBV6-2 or TRBV6-3 and TRBJ1-5; no definite D call. CDR1 and CDR2 (germline): MNHEY, SVGEGT. This CDR3 region has 15 residues. V lost 7 bases and J 0 bases, leaving 13 bases between the germline ends. The CDR3 bases are TGTGCCAGCAACCCGGGGAGGTATAGCAATCAGCCCCAGCATTTT. Protein: CASNPGRYSNQPQHF.

The chain carries TRBV28 and TRBJ2-7; 7 nucleotides line up with TRBD2. V dropped 1 base and J dropped 0; count of bases not matched to a gene: 3. The CDR3 consists of 15 residues. From germline, CDR1 is MDHEN and CDR2 SYDVKM. CDR3 residues: CASSLSTSDSYEQYF. Written as DNA, the CDR3 is TGTGCCAGCAGTTTATCTACTAGCGACTCCTACGAGCAGTACTTC.

This chain links TRBV5-1 with TRBJ2-3; D is possibly TRBD2 (6 bases). Germline V gene data show CDR1 as SGHRS and CDR2 as YFSETQ. The CDR3 is 13 amino acids. Trimming stripped 0 bases from V and 5 bases from J, with 7 bases between. CDR3 sequence: CASSLAGGDTQYF. In nucleotides, the CDR3 is TGCGCCAGCAGCTTGGCCGGGGGAGATACGCAGTATTTT.

V and J are TRBV6-6 and TRBJ1-1; a possible D gene is TRBD1 (6 bases). Trimming took 3 bases from V and 5 from J, leaving 13 bases between them. This CDR3 spans 14 amino acids. Germline V CDR1 and CDR2: MNHNY, SVGAGI (reference sequence). The CDR3 DNA is TGTGCCAGCAGTTATCATCAGGGGCGGACTGAAGCTTTCTTT. This sequence encodes CASSYHQGRTEAFF.

In this sample, this clone turned up a few times. This chain links TRBV29-1 with TRBJ1-5; D not certain. Germline V gives CDR1 SQVTM, CDR2 ANQGSEA. CDR3 length: 14 residues. V lost 6 bases and J 9 bases, leaving 21 bases between the germline ends. The CDR3 nucleotides are TGCAGCGTGCGTGACAAGGTTGGAGTTGGGCCCCAGCATTTT. Residues: CSVRDKVGVGPQHF.

The chain recombines TRBV5-1 with TRBJ2-2, with 9 bases fitting TRBD1. V shed 4 bases, J shed 4 bases, and the junction held 8 bases outside the gene matches. The CDR3 has 16 amino acids. The germline gives CDR1 SGHRS, CDR2 YFSETQ. DNA of the CDR3: TGCGCCAGCAGCGCCTCCGGGACAGGGAGCACCGGGGAGCTGTTTTTT. Protein: CASSASGTGSTGELFF.

The chain joins TRBV18 to TRBJ2-1, with TRBD1 matching over 11 bases. The trim removed 3 bases at V and 8 bases at J, leaving 3 bases unmatched. The CDR3 consists of 14 residues. The germline gives CDR1 KGHSH, CDR2 LQKENI. In nucleotides, the CDR3 is TGTGCCAGCTCACCCGGGACAGGGGGAGATGAGCAGTTCTTC. It translates to CASSPGTGGDEQFF.

This rearrangement joins TRBV27 to TRBJ2-3; TRBD2 aligns across 8 bases. Trimming removed 0 bases from V and 6 bases from J; junction bases left unmatched: 5. The CDR3 runs 15 residues. CDR1 and CDR2 (germline): MNHEY, SMNVEV (reference sequence). The CDR3 coding sequence is TGTGCCAGCAGTTTATCTAGCGGGGTCCGGGATACGCAGTATTTT. It codes for CASSLSSGVRDTQYF.

The V call is TRBV6-1, the J call TRBJ2-3; the match to TRBD1 covers 8 bases. This CDR3 is 16 amino acids long. Germline CDR1 reads MNHNS; CDR2 reads SASEGT. The V segment lost 4 bases and the J segment 4 bases; nucleotides outside the gene matches: 10. Here the CDR3 reads CASSGRFQGAADTQYF. DNA for the CDR3: TGTGCCAGCAGTGGCAGATTTCAGGGGGCAGCAGATACGCAGTATTTT.

This chain links TRBV7-3 with TRBJ2-2; D is ambiguous. CDR3 size: 15 residues. Trimming pared 2 bases from V and 1 base from J, leaving 8 bases between. The V gene's germline CDR1 is SGHTA and CDR2 FQGTGA. The CDR3 nucleotides are TGTGCCAGCAGCTTAGGATCAGGGAACACCGGGGAGCTGTTTTTT. It translates to CASSLGSGNTGELFF. Full variable domain (remainder filled in from reference TRBV7-3 and TRBJ2-2): GAGVSQTPSNKVTEKGKYVELRCDPISGHTALYWYRQSLGQGPEFLIYFQGTGAADDSGLPNDRFFAVRPEGSVSTLKIQRTERGDSAVYLCASSLGSGNTGELFFGEGSRLTVL.

This clone has only a few counts. The rearrangement joins TRBV5-5 to TRBJ1-4, with TRBD1 identical over 7 bases. Germline V gives CDR1 SGHKS, CDR2 YYEKEE (reference sequence). The CDR3 has 14 amino acids. The V segment lost 1 base and the J segment 8 bases; nucleotides outside the gene matches: 5. This CDR3 is CASSLNRGGEKLFF. The CDR3 DNA reads TGTGCCAGCAGCTTGAACAGAGGGGGCGAAAAACTGTTTTTT.

The chain employs TRBV7-2 and TRBJ2-3; D remains ambiguous. The V end lost 1 base, the J end lost 2 bases, and 7 bases lay between the germline ends. The CDR3 extends over 14 amino acids. The germline gives CDR1 SGHTA, CDR2 FQGNSA. The CDR3 reads CASSLVRNTDTQYF. For the CDR3, the DNA is TGTGCCAGCAGCTTAGTCAGAAACACAGATACGCAGTATTTT. Full variable domain (remainder filled in from reference TRBV7-2 and TRBJ2-3): GAGVSQSPSNKVTEKGKDVELRCDPISGHTALYWYRQSLGQGLEFLIYFQGNSAPDKSGLPSDRFSAERTGGSVSTLTIQRTQQEDSAVYLCASSLVRNTDTQYFGPGTRLTVL.

V is TRBV11-1 and J is TRBJ2-1; 12 bases are a match to TRBD2. CDR1 and CDR2 (germline): SGHAT, FQDESV (reference sequence). The CDR3 has 15 amino acids. With V trimmed by 5 bases and J by 9 bases, 8 bases remained unmatched. CDR3 region: CASSTRLAGAGEQFF. In DNA form, the CDR3 reads TGTGCCAGCAGCACTCGACTAGCGGGAGCTGGTGAGCAGTTCTTC. Full variable domain (missing parts from reference TRBV11-1 and TRBJ2-1): EAEVAQSPRYKITEKSQAVAFWCDPISGHATLYWYRQILGQGPELLVQFQDESVVDDSQLPKDRFSAERLKGVDSTLKIQPAELGDSAMYLCASSTRLAGAGEQFFGPGTRLTVL.

This rearrangement joins TRBV7-9 to TRBJ1-1; TRBD1 agrees at 10 bases. The V segment lost 5 bases and the J segment 2 bases; nucleotides outside the gene matches: 11. This CDR3 comprises 17 residues. Germline V gives CDR1 SEHNR, CDR2 FQNEAQ (reference sequence). The CDR3 sequence is CASSPPAGTGDNTEAFF. The CDR3 DNA reads TGTGCCAGCAGCCCCCCGGCCGGGACAGGGGACAACACTGAAGCTTTCTTT.

The chain couples TRBV19 to TRBJ2-7, with 9 bases matching TRBD2. V shed 9 bases and J 6 bases; nucleotides not matched to a gene: 15. Germline CDR1 LNHDA, CDR2 SQIVND (reference sequence). CDR3 size: 15 residues. CDR3 in amino acids: CASPRGSGSFGEQYF. For the CDR3, the DNA is TGTGCCAGCCCCCGGGGTAGCGGGAGTTTTGGCGAGCAGTACTTC.

Only one count was recorded for this clone. This rearrangement joins TRBV4-2 to TRBJ1-3; the D gene is possibly TRBD1 (5 bases). CDR1 is LGHNA and CDR2 is YNFKEQ in the germline V gene. The V gene lost 1 base and the J gene lost 7 bases, with 23 bases spanning the gap. The CDR3 length is 18 residues. This CDR3 is CASSQGLGPQGYINTIYF. DNA of the CDR3: TGTGCCAGCAGCCAAGGCCTGGGCCCTCAGGGTTATATCAACACCATATATTTT.

This rearrangement joins TRBV6-5 to TRBJ2-7, with D perhaps matching TRBD1 or TRBD2 (6 bases each). The CDR3 runs to 13 residues. V lost 6 bases, J lost 3 bases, and 12 bases lay in between. Germline V gene lookup returns CDR1 MNHEY and CDR2 SVGAGI. CDR3: CASSIGGSYEQYF. The CDR3 bases are TGTGCCAGCAGCATAGGGGGGAGCTACGAGCAGTACTTC.

The rearrangement joins TRBV7-2 to TRBJ2-3, with TRBD2 matching over 9 bases. This CDR3 contains 15 residues. Germline loops: CDR1 SGHTA, CDR2 FQGNSA. J lost 4 bases, V lost 0 bases, and 2 bases had no gene match. CDR3 residues: CASSLAAGGPDTQYF. The DNA for the CDR3 is TGTGCCAGCAGCTTAGCGGCGGGGGGGCCAGATACGCAGTATTTT.

This clone showed up just a few times. This chain connects TRBV19 to TRBJ2-7; perhaps TRBD2 as D (5 bases). Germline assignment: CDR1 LNHDA and CDR2 SQIVND (reference sequence). The CDR3 loop spans 14 amino acids. The germline V and J ends were trimmed by 3 bases and 0 bases, with 9 bases remaining between them. CDR3: CASSIFGDSYEQYF. As DNA, the CDR3 is TGTGCCAGTAGTATCTTCGGGGACTCCTACGAGCAGTACTTC.

This chain joins TRBV4-3 and TRBJ2-3; 10 bases match TRBD2. V gave up 3 bases and J gave up 8 bases; unmatched junction bases: 5. Per germline, CDR1 LGHNA and CDR2 YSLEER. There are 14 residues in the CDR3. The CDR3 reads CASSHSGGVSTQYF. In nucleotides, the CDR3 is TGCGCCAGCAGCCACAGCGGGGGGGTCAGTACGCAGTATTTT.

The rearrangement links TRBV29-1 to TRBJ2-3, with 9 bases lining up with TRBD2. V lost 4 bases, J lost 4 bases, and 3 bases stayed unmatched. CDR1 is SQVTM, CDR2 ANQGSEA, per germline. The CDR3 extends over 13 amino acids. The CDR3 DNA reads as TGCAGCGTTGGCGGGAGGGCCGCAGATACGCAGTATTTT. This sequence encodes CSVGGRAADTQYF.